These 7 T cell receptor beta chains were all obtained from the same sample, sequenced in a study of T cell changes during pregnancy in multiple sclerosis. Libraries were prepared by immunoSEQ multiplex PCR; TCRdb keeps only in-frame clonotypes and omits some of them. This table holds approximately 98,000 clones, about 91% found once. The sequenced sample was peripheral blood, obtained after pregnancy. The source is a female donor in good health, enrolled as a control in a pregnancy study.

V usage is TRBV15 and J usage is TRBJ2-5, with a possible D match to TRBD2 (7 bases). V was cut by 8 bases and J by 6 bases, with 16 bases left in between. The CDR3 spans 13 residues. In germline, CDR1 is LNHNV, CDR2 YYDKDF (reference sequence). The CDR3 protein is CATQSAGAKTQYF. The CDR3 DNA sequence: TGTGCCACCCAGAGTGCGGGGGCGAAGACCCAGTACTTC.

The V call is TRBV19, the J call TRBJ1-5, with D tentatively TRBD1 (5 bases). The germline CDR1 and CDR2 sequences are LNHDA and SQIVND (reference sequence). V was clipped by 2 bases and J by 0 bases, with 11 bases between them. CDR3 size: 16 residues. CDR3 nucleotide sequence: TGTGCCAGTAGTATAACGGGGGATTATAGCAATCAGCCCCAGCATTTT. Translation: CASSITGDYSNQPQHF.

Remarks on this clone: Germline is not matched at one junction end, which may reflect a read error. Other DNA sequences in the same sample also yield this CDR3. The V gene is TRBV9, the J gene TRBJ2-1; 10 bases are shared with TRBD2. Germline V gene sequence: CDR1 SGDLS, CDR2 YYNGEE. The CDR3 is 17 amino acids. The CDR3 protein is CASSVGASGGPYNEQFF. CDR3 nucleotides: TGCGCCAGCAGCGTAGGAGCTAGCGGGGGTCCCTACAATGAGCAGTTCTTC.

This chain uses TRBV28 with TRBJ1-1; 7 nucleotides agree with TRBD1. The CDR3 is 15 amino acids. Germline values: CDR1 MDHEN, CDR2 SYDVKM. J lost 0 bases, V lost 2 bases, and 3 bases had no gene match. In DNA form, the CDR3 reads TGTGCCAGCAGTTTACAGGGGGGCCTGAACACTGAAGCTTTCTTT. Translation: CASSLQGGLNTEAFF. Looking up the rest from reference TRBV28 and TRBJ1-1 gives the full variable domain: DVKVTQSSRYLVKRTGEKVFLECVQDMDHENMFWYRQDPGLGLRLIYFSYDVKMKEKGDIPEGYSVSREKKERFSLILESASTNQTSMYLCASSLQGGLNTEAFFGQGTRLTVV.

The chain links TRBV9 to TRBJ1-1; 7 bases are a match to TRBD1. Per germline, CDR1 SGDLS and CDR2 YYNGEE. CDR3 size: 16 residues. Losses at the gene ends were 2 bases for V and 0 bases for J; bases not matched to a gene: 7. For the CDR3, the DNA is TGTGCCAGCAGCGTTTATTGGGACAGCATGAACACTGAAGCTTTCTTT. It encodes CASSVYWDSMNTEAFF.

The rearrangement links TRBV27 to TRBJ2-7; TRBD2 matches 8 bases. Germline CDR1 MNHEY, CDR2 SMNVEV (reference sequence). The J segment lost 3 bases and the V segment lost 6 bases, leaving 7 bases of the junction unmatched. The length of the CDR3 is 14 residues. CDR3 sequence: CASRLAGGVYEQYF. DNA of the CDR3: TGTGCCAGCAGGCTGGCGGGAGGAGTCTACGAGCAGTACTTC.

The genes are TRBV19 and TRBJ1-1; TRBD1 might be the D (6 bases). V was cut by 6 bases and J by 2 bases, with 13 bases left in between. The CDR3 runs to 14 residues. Germline CDR1 is LNHDA and CDR2 is SQIVND (reference sequence). The CDR3 sequence: CASSKKQGNTEAFF. CDR3 coding DNA: TGTGCCAGTAGCAAGAAACAGGGAAACACTGAAGCTTTCTTT.